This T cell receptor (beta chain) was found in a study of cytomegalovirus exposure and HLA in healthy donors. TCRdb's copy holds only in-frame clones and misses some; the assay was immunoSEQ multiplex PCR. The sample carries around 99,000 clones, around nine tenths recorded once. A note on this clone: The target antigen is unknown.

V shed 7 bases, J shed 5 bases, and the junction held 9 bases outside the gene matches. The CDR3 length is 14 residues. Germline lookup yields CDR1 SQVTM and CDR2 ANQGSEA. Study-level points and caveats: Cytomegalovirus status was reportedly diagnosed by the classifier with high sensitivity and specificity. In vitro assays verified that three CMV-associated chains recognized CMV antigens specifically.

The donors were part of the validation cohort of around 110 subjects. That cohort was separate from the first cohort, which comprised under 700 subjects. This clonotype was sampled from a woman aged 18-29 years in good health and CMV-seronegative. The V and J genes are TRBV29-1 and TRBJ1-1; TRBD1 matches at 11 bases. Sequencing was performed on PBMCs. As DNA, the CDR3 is TGCAGCGCTCGGACAGGGGGCTTGGCTACTGAAGCTTTCTTT. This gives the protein CSARTGGLATEAFF.